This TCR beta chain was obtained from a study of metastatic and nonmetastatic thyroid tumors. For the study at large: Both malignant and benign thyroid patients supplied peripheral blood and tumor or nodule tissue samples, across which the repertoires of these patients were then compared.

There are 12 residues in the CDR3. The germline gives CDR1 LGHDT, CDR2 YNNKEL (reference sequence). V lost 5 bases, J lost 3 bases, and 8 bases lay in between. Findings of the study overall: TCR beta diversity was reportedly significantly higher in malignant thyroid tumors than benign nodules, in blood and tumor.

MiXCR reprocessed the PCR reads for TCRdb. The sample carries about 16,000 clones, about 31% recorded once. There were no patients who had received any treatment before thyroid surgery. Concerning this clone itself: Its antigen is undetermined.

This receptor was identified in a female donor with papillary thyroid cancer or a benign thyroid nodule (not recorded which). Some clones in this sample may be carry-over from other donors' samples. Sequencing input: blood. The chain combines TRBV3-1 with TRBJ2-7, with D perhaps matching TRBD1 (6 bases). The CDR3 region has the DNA TGTGCCAGCAGCAGGGGGTTCTACGAGCAGTACTTC. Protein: CASSRGFYEQYF.